The next 26 T cell receptor beta chains were all read from a single sample in a study of T-cell reconstitution after alpha-beta-depleted transplantation in children (dated by TCRdb to about 2016). The library was made by PCR. The sequencing machine was an Illumina HiSeq 2500. To normalize quantification of the TCRbeta repertoire, the TCR libraries were built with molecular barcoding that relied on unique molecular identifiers. The public sequencing data were trimmed at Q25 with fastp and processed into clonotypes with MiXCR by TCRdb, which kept only in-frame beta chains. Under each unique CDR3 protein, matching rows form one entry showing the most common genes and DNA. This sample gives roughly 220,000 distinct CDR3 sequences in total; 9.7% of them show up just once. The biggest ten clones account for less than 6% of the sample. Sequencing was performed on PBMCs from the stem cell graft donor, taken from the stem cell graft. The receptors derive from a human donor who donated a stem cell graft to a child with SCID.

The sample holds a few counts of this clonotype. The chain is built from TRBV3-1 and TRBJ1-6; D call uncertain. Deletions cut 5 bases from V and 3 bases from J, with 8 bases between. The CDR3 has 14 residues. Germline CDR1 and CDR2: LGHDT and YNNKEL (reference sequence). CDR3 coding DNA: TGTGCCAGCAGCGAGCTCCGCTATAATTCACCCCTCCACTTT. Translating it yields CASSELRYNSPLHF.

This clonotype was counted only a few times. The chain carries TRBV4-1 and TRBJ1-5; D not certain. Deletions cut 1 base from V and 4 bases from J, with 8 bases between. Germline values: CDR1 MGHRA, CDR2 YSYEKL. This CDR3 comprises 14 residues. The CDR3 sequence is CASSQATRNQPQHF. Here the CDR3 DNA reads TGCGCCAGCAGCCAAGCAACAAGGAATCAGCCCCAGCATTTT.

This clonotype appeared many times. V is TRBV9 and J is TRBJ1-6; D possibly corresponds to TRBD1 (5 bases). Germline V gene lookup returns CDR1 SGDLS and CDR2 YYNGEE. The V end was cut by 0 bases, the J end by 9 bases, with 10 bases between. The CDR3 is made up of 14 amino acids. The CDR3 bases are TGTGCCAGCAGCGTAGACACAGGTAGTTCACCCCTCCACTTT. Its translation is CASSVDTGSSPLHF.

Only a few counts were recorded for this clonotype. The gene calls are TRBV5-6 and TRBJ2-3; D uncertain. The V gene lost 4 bases and the J gene lost 6 bases, with 21 bases spanning the gap. The CDR3 runs to 16 residues. Germline CDR1 and CDR2: SGHDT and YYEEEE. The CDR3 spells CASSPGPTMRQDTQYF. The CDR3 DNA reads as TGTGCCAGCAGCCCGGGCCCAACTATGAGGCAGGATACGCAGTATTTT.

This clonotype has at least ten counts. The chain joins TRBV2 to TRBJ1-5; D ambiguous. This CDR3 is built from 13 residues. Trimming took off 5 bases at V and 0 bases at J, with 5 bases between the two ends. Per the germline V gene, CDR1 is SNHLY and CDR2 is FYNNEI. The CDR3 here is CASSKHSNQPQHF. For the CDR3, the DNA is TGTGCCAGCAGTAAGCATAGCAATCAGCCCCAGCATTTT.

This clonotype was observed at least ten times. This chain uses TRBV6-1 with TRBJ1-5; a possible D gene is TRBD1 (5 bases). Per the germline V gene, CDR1 is MNHNS and CDR2 is SASEGT. This CDR3 contains 17 residues. V lost 7 bases, J lost 0 bases, and 19 bases lay in between. The CDR3 sequence: CASTPRGGWNSNQPQHF. The CDR3 coding sequence is TGTGCCAGCACCCCAAGGGGAGGATGGAATAGCAATCAGCCCCAGCATTTT.

This clonotype appeared many times. J is TRBJ2-2 and V is TRBV5-1; D not certain. V was cut by 0 bases and J by 4 bases, with 4 bases left in between. The germline V gene encodes CDR1 SGHRS and CDR2 YFSETQ. The CDR3 loop spans 13 amino acids. In DNA form, the CDR3 reads TGCGCCAGCAGCTTGGACGTCACCGGGGAGCTGTTTTTT. Protein: CASSLDVTGELFF.

This clonotype was counted at least ten times. This rearrangement joins TRBV18 to TRBJ2-5, with TRBD2 as a possible D gene (6 bases). CDR3 size: 14 residues. CDR1 is KGHSH and CDR2 is LQKENI in the germline V gene. Deletions cut 3 bases from V and 0 bases from J, with 8 bases between. In DNA, the CDR3 is TGTGCCAGCTCACCCCGGGACTACCAAGAGACCCAGTACTTC. Protein: CASSPRDYQETQYF.

The chain combines TRBV5-1 with TRBJ2-5, with 8 bases identical to TRBD2. The CDR3 contains 15 residues. The germline CDR1 and CDR2 sequences are SGHRS and YFSETQ. V lost 5 bases to trimming and J lost 2 bases; unmatched junction nucleotides: 8. CDR3 region: CASSYSGGSQETQYF. The CDR3 region has the DNA TGCGCCAGCAGTTACTCGGGGGGGAGTCAAGAGACCCAGTACTTC.

This clonotype was counted ten times or more. The rearrangement joins TRBV18 to TRBJ1-5; D is perhaps TRBD1 (5 bases). Per the germline V gene, CDR1 is KGHSH and CDR2 is LQKENI. V shed 1 base and J shed 4 bases, with 8 bases lying between them. This CDR3 contains 14 residues. The CDR3: CASSPQGANQPQHF. DNA of the CDR3: TGTGCCAGCTCACCACAAGGGGCTAATCAGCCCCAGCATTTT.

This clonotype was picked up many times. The chain's CDR3 is CASSSLAGYSGNTIYF. DNA for the CDR3: TGTGCCAGCAGTTCCCTGGCGGGATACTCTGGAAACACCATATATTTT. The V and J genes are TRBV27 and TRBJ1-3, with D unresolved. With 4 bases removed from V and 0 bases from J, the gap between germline ends came to 13 bases. Germline V CDR1 and CDR2: MNHEY, SMNVEV (reference sequence). This CDR3 region has 16 residues.

In this sample, this clonotype turned up many times. The chain uses TRBV5-6 and TRBJ2-7; tentatively, D is TRBD1 or TRBD2 (5 bases each). CDR3 length equals 15 residues. Germline V gives CDR1 SGHDT, CDR2 YYEEEE. Trimming removed 7 bases at V and 3 bases at J, with 20 bases between. CDR3 sequence: CASGTRDVFFYEQYF. The DNA for the CDR3 is TGTGCCAGCGGGACCCGGGACGTGTTCTTCTACGAGCAGTACTTC.

Worth noting for this clonotype: This may stem from a read error, because a much larger clone lies one nucleotide away. The chain employs TRBV7-2 and TRBJ2-3; perhaps D is TRBD1 or TRBD2 (5 bases each). The germline V and J ends were trimmed by 2 bases and 9 bases, with 18 bases remaining between them. The CDR3 runs 15 residues. Germline V gene sequence: CDR1 SGHTA, CDR2 FQGNSA. CDR3 DNA: TGTGCCAGCAGCTTATCCGGGGCTCTGGGAAAGACGCAGTATTTT. This gives the protein CASSLSGALGKTQYF.

This clonotype was detected many times. This rearrangement joins TRBV12-3 or TRBV12-4 to TRBJ1-2; D may be TRBD1 (5 bases). Trimming cost V 5 bases and J 8 bases, with 21 bases left between them. CDR3 size: 15 residues. The CDR3 DNA follows: TGTGCCAGCAGTCTGGGTTCGACGGGACCGCCGGGCTACACCTTC. Translation: CASSLGSTGPPGYTF.

This clonotype occurred a few times. The CDR3 bases are TGTGCCAGCAGCTTATCCAGCCCCTACGAGCAGTACTTC. This translates into CASSLSSPYEQYF. This chain uses TRBV7-9 with TRBJ2-7; D call uncertain. This CDR3 region has 13 residues. The V and J ends lost 2 bases and 2 bases respectively, with 7 bases between them. Germline values: CDR1 SEHNR, CDR2 FQNEAQ (reference sequence). Complete variable domain (other parts from reference TRBV7-9 and TRBJ2-7): DTGVSQNPRHKITKRGQNVTFRCDPISEHNRLYWYRQTLGQGPEFLTYFQNEAQLEKSRLLSDRFSAERPKGSFSTLEIQRTEQGDSAMYLCASSLSSPYEQYFGPGTRLTVT.

This clonotype was counted only a few times. V gene TRBV7-9 combines with J gene TRBJ2-7; TRBD1 agrees at 7 bases. Trimming took 5 bases from V and 2 from J; bases not matched to a gene: 9. This CDR3 comprises 15 residues. The V gene's germline CDR1 is SEHNR and CDR2 FQNEAQ (reference sequence). Written as DNA, the CDR3 is TGTGCCAGCAGCCCCCCCCCGGGACAGACCTACGAGCAGTACTTC. Amino acids: CASSPPPGQTYEQYF. Supplemented by reference TRBV7-9 and TRBJ2-7, the full variable domain reads DTGVSQNPRHKITKRGQNVTFRCDPISEHNRLYWYRQTLGQGPEFLTYFQNEAQLEKSRLLSDRFSAERPKGSFSTLEIQRTEQGDSAMYLCASSPPPGQTYEQYFGPGTRLTVT.

This clonotype was counted many times. V gene TRBV2 combines with J gene TRBJ1-6; 11 nucleotides agree with TRBD1. CDR3 length: 21 residues. V lost 8 bases and J lost 6; bases outside the gene matches: 24. Germline CDR1 SNHLY, CDR2 FYNNEI. The CDR3 region has the DNA TGTGCCAGCCTGACTGTCACTGGGACAGGGGGAGCAACCGGCCTTAATTCACCCCTCCACTTT. This codes for CASLTVTGTGGATGLNSPLHF.

This clonotype was seen at least ten times. This rearrangement joins TRBV5-1 to TRBJ2-7; TRBD1 might be the D (5 bases). V gave up 7 bases and J gave up 1 base, with 15 bases separating them. The CDR3 consists of 14 residues. The germline V gene has CDR1 SGHRS and CDR2 YFSETQ. The CDR3 coding sequence is TGCGCCAGCCACCCTCTGCAGGGTTCCTACGAGCAGTACTTC. This encodes CASHPLQGSYEQYF.

This clonotype appeared many times. The chain carries TRBV11-2 and TRBJ1-2, with D uncertain. The CDR3 totals 13 residues. Looked up from germline, CDR1 is SGHAT and CDR2 is FQNNGV. Trimming cost V 0 bases and J 4 bases, with 6 bases left between them. This CDR3 reads CASSLESGYGYTF. The CDR3 nucleotides are TGTGCCAGCAGCTTAGAATCCGGCTATGGCTACACCTTC.

This clonotype was seen ten or more times. This chain uses TRBV7-9 with TRBJ2-7; D remains unclear. V was shortened by 1 base and J by 0 bases, with 7 bases between the two germline ends. Germline V gene lookup returns CDR1 SEHNR and CDR2 FQNEAQ (reference sequence). The CDR3 runs to 14 residues. The CDR3 reads CASSLDSYSYEQYF. The CDR3 nucleotides read TGTGCCAGCAGCTTAGACAGCTACTCCTACGAGCAGTACTTC.

This clonotype was seen at least ten times. The V and J genes are TRBV12-3 or TRBV12-4 and TRBJ2-3; 10 nucleotides line up with TRBD2. J was trimmed by 0 bases and V by 5 bases; bases with no gene match: 8. The CDR3 is 17 amino acids. CDR3 nucleotides: TGTGCCAGCAGTCGCCTAGCGGGGGCCTCTAGCACAGATACGCAGTATTTT. Translating it yields CASSRLAGASSTDTQYF.

This clonotype has at least ten counts. J is TRBJ2-2 and V is TRBV29-1; TRBD1 matches 10 bases. The V segment lost 4 bases and the J segment 4 bases; nucleotides outside the gene matches: 3. Germline loops: CDR1 SQVTM, CDR2 ANQGSEA. The length of the CDR3 is 14 residues. CDR3 coding DNA: TGCAGCGTTGTTCGGGACAGGGGCACCGGGGAGCTGTTTTTT. It is translated as CSVVRDRGTGELFF.

This clonotype was observed many times. This chain connects TRBV9 to TRBJ2-1; tentatively, D is TRBD2 (5 bases). Germline V CDR1 and CDR2: SGDLS, YYNGEE. The CDR3 contains 12 residues. Trimming stripped 0 bases from V and 10 bases from J, with 8 bases between. CDR3 loop: CASSVDRGEQFF. CDR3 DNA sequence: TGTGCCAGCAGCGTAGACCGAGGGGAGCAGTTCTTC.

Notes on this clonotype: A much larger clone differs from this one at a single base, so this may be a read error. CDR3 DNA: TGTGCCAGCAGCCTAGCCACAGGCTCTGGAAACACCATATATTTT. Translation: CASSLATGSGNTIYF. The chain recombines TRBV9 with TRBJ1-3, with a weak D call TRBD1 (5 bases). Germline V gene sequence: CDR1 SGDLS, CDR2 YYNGEE. Trimming left V 4 bases short and J 0 bases short, with 11 bases between. The CDR3 contains 15 residues.

The sample holds many counts of this clonotype. This sequence joins TRBV7-9 and TRBJ1-3, with D perhaps TRBD1 (6 bases). V dropped 2 bases and J dropped 4 bases, with 18 bases sitting between them. CDR3 length: 17 residues. Per germline, CDR1 SEHNR and CDR2 FQNEAQ (reference sequence). The CDR3 DNA reads as TGTGCCAGCAGCTTAAGGGGACAATCAAGAGGAGGAAACACCATATATTTT. As protein: CASSLRGQSRGGNTIYF.

This clonotype has ten or more counts. The CDR3 DNA follows: TGTGCCAGCAGCTTAGGGCGGCTAGCGGGGGGACAAGAGACCCAGTACTTC. Its translation: CASSLGRLAGGQETQYF. The chain has TRBV7-8 and TRBJ2-5; 11 positions match TRBD2. V was clipped by 1 base and J by 2 bases; unmatched bases: 6. Germline loops: CDR1 SGHVS, CDR2 FQNEAQ. This CDR3 region has 17 residues. The full variable domain, in which reference TRBV7-8 and TRBJ2-5 provide the parts outside the CDR3, is GAGVSQSPRYKVAKRGQDVALRCDPISGHVSLFWYQQALGQGPEFLTYFQNEAQLDKSGLPSDRFFAERPEGSVSTLKIQRTQQEDSAVYLCASSLGRLAGGQETQYFGPGTRLLVL.